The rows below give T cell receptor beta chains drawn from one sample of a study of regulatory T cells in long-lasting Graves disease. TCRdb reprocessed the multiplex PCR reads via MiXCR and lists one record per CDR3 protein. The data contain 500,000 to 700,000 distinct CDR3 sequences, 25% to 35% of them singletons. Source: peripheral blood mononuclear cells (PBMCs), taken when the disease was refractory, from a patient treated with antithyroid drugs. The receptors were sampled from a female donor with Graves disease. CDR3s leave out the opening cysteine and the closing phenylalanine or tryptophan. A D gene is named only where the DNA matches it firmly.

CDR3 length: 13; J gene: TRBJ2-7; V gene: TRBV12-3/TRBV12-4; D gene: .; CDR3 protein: ASYSSRGADYEQY
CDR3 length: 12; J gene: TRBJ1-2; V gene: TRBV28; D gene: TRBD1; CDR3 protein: ASTPGQPNYGYT
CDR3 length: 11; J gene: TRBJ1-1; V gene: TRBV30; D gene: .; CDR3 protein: AWGRGVGTEAF
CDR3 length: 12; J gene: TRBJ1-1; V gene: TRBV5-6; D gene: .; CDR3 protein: ASSFLTGRTEAF
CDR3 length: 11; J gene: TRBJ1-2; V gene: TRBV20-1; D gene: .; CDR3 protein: SARAPGDYGYT
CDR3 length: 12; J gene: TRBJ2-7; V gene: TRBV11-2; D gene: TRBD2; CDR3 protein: ASSYASGSYEQY
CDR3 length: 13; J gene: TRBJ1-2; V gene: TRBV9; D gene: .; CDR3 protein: ASSPTTGDGYGYT
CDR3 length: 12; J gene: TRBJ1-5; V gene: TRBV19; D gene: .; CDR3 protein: ASTQGGRGQPQH
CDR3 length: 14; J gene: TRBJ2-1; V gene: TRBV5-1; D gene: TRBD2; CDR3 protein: ASSLGASGRGNEQF
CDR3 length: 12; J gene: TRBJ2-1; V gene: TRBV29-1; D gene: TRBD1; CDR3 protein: SVEVGQGAGEQF
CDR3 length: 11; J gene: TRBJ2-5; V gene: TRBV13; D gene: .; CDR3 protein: ASSPDRHETQY
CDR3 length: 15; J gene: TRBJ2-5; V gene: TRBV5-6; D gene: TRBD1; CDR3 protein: ASSQIRDRGRHETQY
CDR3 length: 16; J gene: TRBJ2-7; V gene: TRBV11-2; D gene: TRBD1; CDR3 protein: ASSLDPLGTGGKYEQY
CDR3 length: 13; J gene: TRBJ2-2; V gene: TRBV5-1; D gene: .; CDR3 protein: ASSNGHTNTGELF
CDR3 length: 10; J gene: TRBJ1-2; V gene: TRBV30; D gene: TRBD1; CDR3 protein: AWFDRVSDYT